The entry that follows covers one T cell receptor (beta chain) sequence. Its antigen remains unidentified. The source of the sample is a study of shared clonotypes between healthy human individuals. General study results and limits: Donor scarcity curtailed the genetic and exposure-history diversity represented herein.

TCRdb keeps only in-frame clones here, not all; method: immunoSEQ multiplex PCR. Among about 490,000 clones listed, approximately 84% were seen once. V trimming: 0 bases; J trimming: 11 bases; junction bases outside the gene matches: 6. CDR3 length equals 14 residues. The V gene's germline CDR1 is MNHEY and CDR2 SVGAGI. The TCR sequence derives from a woman aged 40 to 55 in good health. Some clones in this sample may be carry-over from other donors' samples. This rearrangement joins TRBV6-5 to TRBJ1-1; 10 positions agree with TRBD1. Sequencing was done on a sample of PBMCs. In nucleotides, the CDR3 is TGTGCCAGCAGTTACTCGGGTGGGACAGGGGACGCTTTCTTT. This translates into CASSYSGGTGDAFF.